This note documents a single T cell receptor beta chain sequence. It has no known antigen specificity. There are no base qualities to consult, and no much larger clone falls within one base. CDR1 and CDR2, per the germline V gene (reference sequence), are SEHNR and FQNEAQ. From the cysteine up to the phenylalanine, the CDR3 has a length of 16 residues. Only the CDR3 DNA is retained, 48 bases long and in frame from the first base. V trim: 1 base; J trim: 0 bases; unmatched bases: 5. The data were obtained in a study of blood T cell repertoires in COVID-19 (dated by TCRdb to about 2020). Concerning the study at large: Samples covering the acute and convalescent phases of COVID-19 were provided by collaborators in the United States, Italy and Spain. The repertoires were released in a freely available public database meant as a resource for research on the immune response to SARS-CoV-2. Subjects who had been exposed to COVID-19, were actively infected with it, or had recovered from it provided the deeply sampled blood TCRbeta repertoires that made up the dataset. Where available, HLA class I and class II types were taken from metadata supplied by the sample provider and were not determined by assay-based typing. The prospective study material was composed of cDNA or gDNA derived from T cells, B-cell-depleted T cells, or PBMCs. The sample metadata nearly always contained a de-identified subject ID, COVID-19 status, age in years and sex. The samples were drawn from two sources: the first 160 participants of the ongoing ImmuneRACE study, and 1,200 or so subjects contributed by 6 global collaborators.

General study outcomes and caveats: Clinical and demographic metadata were provided uncurated, with the amount varying by source and participant.

TCRbeta CDR3 regions were amplified from genomic DNA using the immunoSEQ Assay, a bias-controlled multiplex PCR. Processing in the source paper ran as follows. The number of nucleated cells in each sample was estimated by amplification of reference gene primers within the assay. To quantify the absolute abundance of each unique TCRbeta CDR3 rearrangement, sequence reads were collapsed and filtered. For each sample, productive Simpson clonality was calculated by taking the square root of Simpson's diversity index across productive rearrangements. TCRdb obtained this table from immuneACCESS and retained in-frame rearrangements with V and J assigned. These tables miss some clones; where compared with another copy, unresolved V genes account for less than half of the shortfall, and the remainder is unexplained. V, J and clone size are those of that table, while D and trimming were read from the DNA. In all, the sample holds under 250,000 clones, and approximately 90% of those were seen once. The ten largest clones add up to approximately 1.6% of the sample.

Enrolling through a virtual design, the prospective study's participants ranged in age from roughly 18 to 100 years and lived across roughly 24 United States geographic areas. Cohort assignment in the prospective study relied on participant-reported clinical history from a screening survey and a study questionnaire. ImmuneRACE Cohort 3 recovered participants were defined by two consecutive negative NP/OP PCR tests, healthcare professional clearance, or symptom resolution. In the prospective study, mobile phlebotomists collected whole blood, serum and a nasopharyngeal or oropharyngeal swab from each participant. Prospective study participants could optionally give additional blood draws and questionnaires over a roughly two-month period. Blood samples from the prospective study were shipped frozen or at room temperature prior to DNA extraction.

The TCR was taken from a middle-aged man who had recovered from COVID-19. The sequenced sample was PBMCs or T cells enriched from blood (not recorded which). The V gene is TRBV7-9 and the J gene is TRBJ1-1, with 7 middle bases fitting TRBD1. The CDR3 is CASSLVLDRLNTEAFF. The nucleotides are TGTGCCAGCAGCTTAGTTTTGGACAGGTTGAACACTGAAGCTTTCTTT.